A single T cell receptor (beta chain) is shown here with its context. Its antigen is currently unknown. This entry comes from a study of shared clonotypes between healthy human individuals. Looking at the study overall: CD4 naive cells filled three plates per donor, CD4 memory three, CD8 naive two and CD8 memory one.

The germline V gene encodes CDR1 SGHRS and CDR2 YFSETQ. J was trimmed by 1 base and V by 5 bases; bases with no gene match: 5. CDR3 length: 16 amino acids. Data came from immunoSEQ multiplex PCR; TCRdb stores just in-frame clones and leaves some out. Of about 1.1 million clones listed, roughly 74% are singletons. Study conclusions and caveats: Generation probabilities were higher for clonotypes shared across all four sorted-subset donors than for unshared ones.

The source material was memory CD4+ T cells from PBMCs. Subset: CD45RA-negative fraction. This sequence originates from a man aged 18 to 29 in good health. Some clones in this sample may be carry-over from other donors' samples. V is TRBV5-1 and J is TRBJ2-2, with TRBD2 matching 10 bases. CDR3 sequence reads: CASSSLAGVNTGELFF. The CDR3 DNA reads TGCGCCAGCAGTTCCCTAGCGGGAGTGAACACCGGGGAGCTGTTTTTT.